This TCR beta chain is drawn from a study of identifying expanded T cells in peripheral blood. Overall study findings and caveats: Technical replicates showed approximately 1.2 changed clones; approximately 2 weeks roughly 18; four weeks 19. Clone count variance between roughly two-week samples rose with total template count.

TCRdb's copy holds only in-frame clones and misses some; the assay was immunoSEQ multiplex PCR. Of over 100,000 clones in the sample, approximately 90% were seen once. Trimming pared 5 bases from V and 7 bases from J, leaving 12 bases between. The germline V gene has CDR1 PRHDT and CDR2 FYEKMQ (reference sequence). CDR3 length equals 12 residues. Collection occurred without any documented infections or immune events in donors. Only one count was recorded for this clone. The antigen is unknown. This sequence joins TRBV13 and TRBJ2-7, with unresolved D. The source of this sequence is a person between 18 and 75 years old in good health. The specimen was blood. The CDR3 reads CASSATSWEQYF. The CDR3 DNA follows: TGTGCCAGCAGCGCCACCAGCTGGGAGCAGTACTTC. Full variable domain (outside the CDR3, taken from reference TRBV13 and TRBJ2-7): AAGVIQSPRHLIKEKRETATLKCYPIPRHDTVYWYQQGPGQDPQFLISFYEKMQSDKGSIPDRFSAQQFSDYHSELNMSSLELGDSALYFCASSATSWEQYFGPGTRLTVT.